These 29 T cell receptor beta chains share one sample of origin, sequenced in a study of T cell clonotyping in hematopoietic cell transplantation. The table came from immunoSEQ multiplex PCR; TCRdb's copy has only in-frame clones and leaves some out. Altogether some 76,000 clones are present, roughly 95% being singletons, with the ten largest covering under 2%. Time point denoted: recipient sample about 28 days before transplant, after cytoreduction. The material was peripheral blood mononuclear cells, obtained before stem cell transplant. The source of these receptors is a woman in her 50s with acute myeloid leukemia. Some clones in this sample may be carry-over from other donors' samples.

The chain uses TRBV5-1 and TRBJ1-1, with 8 bases aligning to TRBD1. Per germline, CDR1 SGHRS and CDR2 YFSETQ. The V segment lost 4 bases and the J segment 0 bases; nucleotides outside the gene matches: 2. The CDR3 extends over 14 amino acids. The CDR3 DNA is TGCGCCAGCAGCCCGGGACAGGTGAACACTGAAGCTTTCTTT. Translating gives CASSPGQVNTEAFF.

CDR3 residues: CASSARREFITTNEKLFF. CDR3 DNA: TGTGCCAGCAGTGCCCGACGGGAATTTATAACAACTAATGAAAAACTGTTTTTT. J is TRBJ1-4 and V is TRBV6-1; D not resolved. The CDR3 totals 18 residues. Trimming left V 4 bases short and J 0 bases short, with 18 bases between. Germline CDR1 is MNHNS and CDR2 is SASEGT.

The chain carries TRBV5-6 and TRBJ1-2; no clear D. This CDR3 comprises 16 residues. V lost 1 base to trimming and J lost 4 bases, with 17 bases between them. Germline assignment: CDR1 SGHDT and CDR2 YYEEEE. The CDR3 spells CASSLSGDGVGYGYTF. In nucleotides, the CDR3 is TGTGCCAGCAGCTTGAGCGGTGACGGAGTGGGCTATGGCTACACCTTC.

This chain connects TRBV2 to TRBJ2-1; the D is unclear. Germline CDR1 SNHLY, CDR2 FYNNEI. Trimming removed 7 bases at V and 2 bases at J, with 12 bases between. CDR3 length: 14 residues. The DNA for the CDR3 is TGTGCCAGCAATCATGACCCCACCTACAATGAGCAGTTCTTC. Residues: CASNHDPTYNEQFF.

The chain has TRBV2 and TRBJ2-7; D may be TRBD1 (6 bases). Germline V gene data show CDR1 as SNHLY and CDR2 as FYNNEI. The V and J ends lost 5 bases and 6 bases respectively, with 20 bases between them. The CDR3 extends over 15 amino acids. The chain's CDR3 is CASSRTGAGESEQYF. In DNA form, the CDR3 reads TGTGCCAGCAGTCGGACCGGGGCAGGGGAAAGCGAGCAGTACTTC.

This chain uses TRBV10-3 with TRBJ2-7; D not certain. Germline V lookup: CDR1 ENHRY, CDR2 SYGVKD. Trimming removed 5 bases at V and 6 bases at J, with 14 bases between. This CDR3 contains 13 residues. As DNA, the CDR3 is TGTGCCATCAGTTTGGATGCGTCATTCGAGCAGTACTTC. Translated: CAISLDASFEQYF.

This sequence joins TRBV5-4 and TRBJ1-2, with 7 positions matching TRBD1. CDR1 and CDR2 from the germline V gene are SGHNT and YYREEE (reference sequence). The CDR3 length is 14 residues. V lost 2 bases to trimming and J lost 4 bases; unmatched junction nucleotides: 5. CDR3 sequence: CASSLRGPAYGYTF. The CDR3 coding sequence is TGTGCCAGCAGCTTAAGGGGGCCGGCCTATGGCTACACCTTC.

The chain carries TRBV19 and TRBJ1-1; D remains ambiguous. The V and J ends lost 4 bases and 5 bases respectively, with 11 bases between them. Germline CDR1 and CDR2: LNHDA and SQIVND (reference sequence). This CDR3 spans 13 amino acids. The CDR3 here is CASSTRRITEAFF. Here the CDR3 DNA reads TGTGCCAGTAGTACTAGGAGAATAACTGAAGCTTTCTTT.

The V gene is TRBV19, the J gene TRBJ2-3; D is unclear. Germline assignment: CDR1 LNHDA and CDR2 SQIVND (reference sequence). The length of the CDR3 is 13 residues. V was shortened by 5 bases and J by 3 bases, with 9 bases between the two germline ends. This CDR3 reads CASSPARTDTQYF. CDR3 DNA sequence: TGTGCCAGTAGTCCCGCCCGAACAGATACGCAGTATTTT.

The chain has TRBV10-3 and TRBJ2-7, with TRBD2 matching over 7 bases. Germline V lookup: CDR1 ENHRY, CDR2 SYGVKD. The CDR3 is made up of 15 amino acids. After removal of 10 bases from V and 0 bases from J, the junction contained 12 bases not matched to a gene. The CDR3 is CATNELARSSYEQYF. In DNA, the CDR3 is TGTGCCACCAACGAACTAGCGAGGAGCTCCTACGAGCAGTACTTC.

This clone has only one observation. The chain uses TRBV7-8 and TRBJ1-2; 10 bases map to TRBD1. The CDR3 runs to 15 residues. Germline V gene data show CDR1 as SGHVS and CDR2 as FQNEAQ. With V trimmed by 3 bases and J by 6 bases, 7 bases remained unmatched. CDR3 sequence: CASSLPGQGSDGYTF. The CDR3 bases are TGTGCCAGCAGCTTGCCGGGACAGGGGTCGGATGGCTACACCTTC.

This chain joins TRBV6-6 and TRBJ1-1; 8 bases fit TRBD1. V gave up 7 bases and J gave up 4 bases; unmatched junction bases: 11. The CDR3 length is 15 residues. CDR1 and CDR2 from the germline V gene are MNHNY and SVGAGI (reference sequence). CDR3 region: CASTMTGESATEAFF. In DNA, the CDR3 is TGTGCCAGCACTATGACAGGGGAGTCGGCCACTGAAGCTTTCTTT.

This clone occurred once. The genes are TRBV7-8 and TRBJ1-5, with D possibly matching TRBD1 (5 bases). From germline, CDR1 is SGHVS and CDR2 FQNEAQ. V dropped 5 bases and J dropped 3 bases, with 11 bases sitting between them. The CDR3 covers 14 residues. CDR3 nucleotide sequence: TGTGCCAGCAGCAAGACAGATATCAATCAGCCCCAGCATTTT. Encoded protein: CASSKTDINQPQHF.

This chain uses TRBV14 with TRBJ2-7; 9 nucleotides align to TRBD2. The CDR3 has 18 amino acids. The V gene's germline CDR1 is SGHDN and CDR2 FVKESK. V was clipped by 3 bases and J by 2 bases; unmatched bases: 14. Written as DNA, the CDR3 is TGTGCCAGCAGCCACTCCGGGGGGCGGGAGGGGATCCCCTACGAGCAGTACTTC. This translates into CASSHSGGREGIPYEQYF.

The rearrangement joins TRBV7-2 to TRBJ2-7; D is possibly TRBD2 (5 bases). The germline V gene has CDR1 SGHTA and CDR2 FQGNSA. V lost 7 bases to trimming and J lost 2 bases, with 18 bases between them. The CDR3 length is 15 residues. The CDR3 reads CASKLRLTRPYEQYF. The CDR3 DNA reads as TGTGCCAGCAAATTAAGGCTAACTAGGCCCTACGAGCAGTACTTC.

This clone was seen only once. The chain combines TRBV6-6 with TRBJ2-7, with TRBD1 as a possible D gene (5 bases). Germline V lookup: CDR1 MNHNY, CDR2 SVGAGI (reference sequence). The CDR3 covers 15 residues. V lost 6 bases and J 2 bases, leaving 17 bases between the germline ends. CDR3 sequence reads: CASSSPGARTYEQYF. The CDR3 nucleotides read TGTGCCAGCAGCTCCCCTGGGGCGCGAACCTACGAGCAGTACTTC.

The chain joins TRBV2 to TRBJ1-5, with TRBD1 matching over 9 bases. Trimming at V came to 6 bases and at J to 1 base, leaving 4 bases not matched to a gene. The length of the CDR3 is 15 residues. Germline CDR1 is SNHLY and CDR2 is FYNNEI. This CDR3 reads CASRGDRVSNQPQHF. For the CDR3, the DNA is TGTGCCAGCAGAGGGGACAGGGTGAGCAATCAGCCCCAGCATTTT.

The gene calls are TRBV25-1 and TRBJ2-1; possibly TRBD2 for D (5 bases). V was pared by 1 base and J by 8 bases, with 9 bases between. The CDR3 sequence is 13 residues long. Germline assignment: CDR1 MGHDK and CDR2 SYGVNS. CDR3 nucleotides: TGTGCCAGCAGTGAATTTCGCGGGTATGAGCAGTTCTTC. Amino acids: CASSEFRGYEQFF.

The chain couples TRBV10-2 to TRBJ2-3, with D perhaps matching TRBD2 (6 bases). The CDR3 spans 14 residues. V was shortened by 4 bases and J by 2 bases, with 10 bases between the two germline ends. Per germline, CDR1 WSHSY and CDR2 SAAADI. CDR3 nucleotides: TGCGCCAGCAGTGTAAGCGGGTCCACAGATACGCAGTATTTT. Amino acids: CASSVSGSTDTQYF.

To note about this clone: An end of the junction differs from the germline gene, which may be a read error. The rearrangement uses TRBV28 and TRBJ1-2; weak D call: TRBD1 (6 bases). The CDR3 loop spans 16 amino acids. Germline V CDR1 and CDR2: MDHEN, SYDVKM. The CDR3 DNA follows: TGTGCCAGCAGTTCCCAGAGGGGAGGGGGGATAGGTGGCCACACCTTC. It translates to CASSSQRGGGIGGHTF.

The J gene is TRBJ2-7, the V gene TRBV19; D call uncertain. V was cut by 5 bases and J by 2 bases, with 16 bases left in between. The CDR3 is 15 residues long. The germline gives CDR1 LNHDA, CDR2 SQIVND (reference sequence). The DNA of the CDR3 is TGTGCCAGTAGTCCCCAAGTATCCCGCACCTACGAGCAGTACTTC. Protein: CASSPQVSRTYEQYF.

CDR3 in DNA: TGTGCCAGCCAGGACAGCAACTATGGCTACACCTTC. Its protein is CASQDSNYGYTF. This chain links TRBV6-1 with TRBJ1-2, with D possibly matching TRBD1 (6 bases). Per germline, CDR1 MNHNS and CDR2 SASEGT. The ends were cut back, 8 bases at V and 2 bases at J, with 9 bases in the middle. This CDR3 has 12 amino acids.

The J gene is TRBJ2-1, the V gene TRBV6-5; TRBD1 aligns across 7 bases. The CDR3 sequence is 14 residues long. V gave up 10 bases and J gave up 7 bases; unmatched junction bases: 13. The germline V gene has CDR1 MNHEY and CDR2 SVGAGI. The CDR3 protein is CANRPGQAFNEQFF. In DNA, the CDR3 is TGTGCCAACAGGCCCGGACAGGCGTTTAATGAGCAGTTCTTC.

This clone was picked up one time. The chain links TRBV5-1 to TRBJ1-4, with D unclear. Germline V gene data show CDR1 as SGHRS and CDR2 as YFSETQ. The CDR3 contains 15 residues. The V gene lost 0 bases and the J gene lost 0 bases, with 6 bases spanning the gap. The CDR3 protein is CASSLGPATNEKLFF. The DNA of the CDR3 is TGCGCCAGCAGCTTGGGGCCAGCAACTAATGAAAAACTGTTTTTT.

V and J are TRBV6-1 and TRBJ2-7; the D gene is possibly TRBD1 (6 bases). CDR1 is MNHNS, CDR2 SASEGT, per germline. The germline V and J ends were trimmed by 4 bases and 1 base, with 26 bases remaining between them. This CDR3 is built from 19 residues. In DNA form, the CDR3 reads TGTGCCAGCAGTGCAGGGTGGGCCTCGACAGGAAAGTTATCCTACGAGCAGTACTTC. Its protein product is CASSAGWASTGKLSYEQYF.

V and J are TRBV6-5 and TRBJ1-1; D is unclear. Trimming pared 6 bases from V and 5 bases from J, leaving 10 bases between. Germline V lookup: CDR1 MNHEY, CDR2 SVGAGI. The CDR3 runs to 12 residues. In nucleotides, the CDR3 is TGTGCCAGCAGCCATGGGCTGACTGAAGCTTTCTTT. This gives the protein CASSHGLTEAFF.

The sample holds one count of this clone. V usage is TRBV28 and J usage is TRBJ2-7, with 13 bases lining up with TRBD2. The V gene end was trimmed by 6 bases and the J gene end by 6 bases; junction bases not matched to a gene: 5. The CDR3 runs 14 residues. The germline CDR1 and CDR2 sequences are MDHEN and SYDVKM. The CDR3 loop reads CASRPGLAGSEQYF. The CDR3 DNA sequence: TGTGCCAGCAGACCGGGACTAGCGGGATCCGAGCAGTACTTC.

The V and J genes are TRBV28 and TRBJ2-2; no definite D call. This CDR3 is built from 13 residues. Trimming removed 7 bases from V and 4 bases from J, with 10 bases in between. CDR1 and CDR2 from the germline V gene are MDHEN and SYDVKM. CDR3 bases: TGTGCCAGCACTGTTTCGGGCACCGGGGAGCTGTTTTTT. Encoded protein: CASTVSGTGELFF. Drawing the rest from reference TRBV28 and TRBJ2-2, the complete variable domain is DVKVTQSSRYLVKRTGEKVFLECVQDMDHENMFWYRQDPGLGLRLIYFSYDVKMKEKGDIPEGYSVSREKKERFSLILESASTNQTSMYLCASTVSGTGELFFGEGSRLTVL.

The chain has TRBV6-6 and TRBJ2-7, with D perhaps TRBD2 (6 bases). This CDR3 has 12 residues. Germline V gene lookup returns CDR1 MNHNY and CDR2 SVGAGI (reference sequence). Trimming took off 6 bases at V and 7 bases at J, with 13 bases between the two ends. CDR3 DNA sequence: TGTGCCAGCAGCCGCGGGATGACAGAGCAGTACTTC. As protein: CASSRGMTEQYF.